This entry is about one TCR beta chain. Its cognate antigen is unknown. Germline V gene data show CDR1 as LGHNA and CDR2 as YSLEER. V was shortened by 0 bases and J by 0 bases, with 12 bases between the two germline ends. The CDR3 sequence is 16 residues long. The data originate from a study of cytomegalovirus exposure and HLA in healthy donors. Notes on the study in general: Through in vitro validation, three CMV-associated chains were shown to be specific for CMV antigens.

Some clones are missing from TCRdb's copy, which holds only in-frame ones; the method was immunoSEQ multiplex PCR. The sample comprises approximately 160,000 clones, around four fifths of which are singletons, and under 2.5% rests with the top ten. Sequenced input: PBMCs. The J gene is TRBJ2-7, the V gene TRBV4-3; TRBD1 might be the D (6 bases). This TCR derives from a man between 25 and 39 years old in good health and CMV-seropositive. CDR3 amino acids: CASSQESGANSYEQYF. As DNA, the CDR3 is TGCGCCAGCAGCCAAGAGTCAGGGGCTAACTCCTACGAGCAGTACTTC.